This T cell receptor beta chain was observed in a study of blood T cell repertoires in COVID-19. The cohort comprised adults aged roughly 18 to 95 years residing in approximately 25 US areas. The recovered donors of Cohort 3 showed two negative PCRs, clearance, or symptom resolution. This clone was counted once. The V gene's germline CDR1 is SEHNR and CDR2 FQNEAQ (reference sequence). V lost 1 base, J lost 1 base, and 7 bases lay in between. The CDR3 has 14 amino acids. Repertoires were generated with immunoSEQ multiplex PCR, while TCRdb's copy carries only in-frame clones and drops some. The data show about 150,000 clones, roughly three quarters seen once.

Sequencing was done on a sample of PBMCs or T cells enriched from blood (not recorded which). The TCR was taken from a woman aged 45-65 years who had recovered from COVID-19. This sequence joins TRBV7-9 and TRBJ1-2, with unresolved D. Here the CDR3 reads CASSLGGYNYGYTF. The DNA of the CDR3 is TGTGCCAGCAGCTTAGGAGGGTATAACTATGGCTACACCTTC.